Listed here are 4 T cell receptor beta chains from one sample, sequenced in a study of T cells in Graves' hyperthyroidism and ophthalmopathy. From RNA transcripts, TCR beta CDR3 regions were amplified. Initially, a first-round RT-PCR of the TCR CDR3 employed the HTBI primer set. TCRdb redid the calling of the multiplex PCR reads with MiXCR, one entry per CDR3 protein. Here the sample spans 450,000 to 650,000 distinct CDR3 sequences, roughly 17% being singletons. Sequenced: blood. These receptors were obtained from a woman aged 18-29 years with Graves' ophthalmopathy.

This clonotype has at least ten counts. The DNA for the CDR3 is TGTGCCAGCAGTTCCAGGGCCCACTCCTACGAGCAGTACTTC. Translated: CASSSRAHSYEQYF. The rearrangement links TRBV27 to TRBJ2-7, with D possibly being TRBD1 (5 bases). Germline assignment: CDR1 MNHEY and CDR2 SMNVEV (reference sequence). V was pared by 4 bases and J by 0 bases, with 10 bases between. This CDR3 is 14 amino acids long.

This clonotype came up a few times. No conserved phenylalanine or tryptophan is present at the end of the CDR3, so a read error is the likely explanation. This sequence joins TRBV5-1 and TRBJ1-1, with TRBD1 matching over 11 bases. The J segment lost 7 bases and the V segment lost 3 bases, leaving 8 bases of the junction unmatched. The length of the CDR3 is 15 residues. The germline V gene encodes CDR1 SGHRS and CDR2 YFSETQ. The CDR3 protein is CASSSGDRGVSEAFL. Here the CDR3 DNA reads TGCGCCAGCAGCTCAGGGGACAGGGGGGTGAGTGAAGCTTTCCTT.

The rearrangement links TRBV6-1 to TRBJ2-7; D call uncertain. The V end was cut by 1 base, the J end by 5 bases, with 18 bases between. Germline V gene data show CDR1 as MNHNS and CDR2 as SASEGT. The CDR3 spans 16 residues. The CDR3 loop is CASSEGVADPRDEQYF. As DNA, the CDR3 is TGTGCCAGCAGTGAAGGGGTGGCCGACCCTAGGGACGAGCAGTACTTC.

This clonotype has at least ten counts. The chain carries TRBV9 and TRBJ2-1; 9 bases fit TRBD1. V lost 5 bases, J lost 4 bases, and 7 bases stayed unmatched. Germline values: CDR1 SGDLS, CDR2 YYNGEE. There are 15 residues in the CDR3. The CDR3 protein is CASSADRGTYNEQFF. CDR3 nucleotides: TGTGCCAGCAGTGCCGACAGGGGGACTTACAATGAGCAGTTCTTC.